The 25 T cell receptor beta chains reported below all come from one sample, sequenced in a study of blood T cell repertoires in COVID-19. Only in-frame clones appear in the TCRdb table, and some are missing; sequencing was by immunoSEQ multiplex PCR. The table includes approximately 200,000 clones, 75% to 85% detected once. Sequenced material: PBMCs or T cells enriched from blood (not recorded which). The receptors come from a middle-aged man who had recovered from COVID-19.

The chain carries TRBV6-2 or TRBV6-3 and TRBJ2-2; a weak D match, TRBD2 (5 bases). There are 18 residues in the CDR3. Germline CDR1 and CDR2: MNHEY and SVGEGT. Between the trimmed V and J ends, which lost 0 bases and 1 base, there was a span of 15 bases. The CDR3 DNA reads as TGTGCCAGCAGTTACTCGTCTAGCCTAGACATGAACACCGGGGAGCTGTTTTTT. It codes for CASSYSSSLDMNTGELFF.

This clone was found a few times. The rearrangement uses TRBV7-9 and TRBJ1-2; no clear D gene. Germline V lookup: CDR1 SEHNR, CDR2 FQNEAQ (reference sequence). The CDR3 consists of 16 residues. The ends were cut back, 10 bases at V and 0 bases at J, with 21 bases in the middle. The CDR3 region has the DNA TGTGCCACCACCTCGGGCGTGAGGAGGGCTAACTATGGCTACACCTTC. Protein product: CATTSGVRRANYGYTF.

This chain joins TRBV2 and TRBJ2-7; D is possibly TRBD2 (5 bases). This CDR3 contains 13 residues. Germline V gene sequence: CDR1 SNHLY, CDR2 FYNNEI. V was pared by 8 bases and J by 5 bases, with 16 bases between. The CDR3 DNA is TGTGCCAGCGTTGTTAGGGAGTTGAACGAGCAGTACGTC. Its protein is CASVVRELNEQYV.

This clone was recorded only once. V gene TRBV3-1 (or the pseudogene TRBV3-2) combines with J gene TRBJ2-1; TRBD1 matches at 7 bases. In germline, CDR1 is LGHDT, CDR2 YNNKEL (reference sequence). The CDR3 spans 13 residues. With 5 bases clipped from V and 8 bases from J, the junction kept 6 bases outside the gene matches. In nucleotides, the CDR3 is TGTGCCAGCAGCACAGACAGGGACGATGAGCAGTTCTTC. Translation gives CASSTDRDDEQFF.

The DNA of the CDR3 is TGTGCCAGCAGCCCGACTCCTTCGGCGGGAGTTCCCTACAATGAGCAGTTCTTC. It yields the protein CASSPTPSAGVPYNEQFF. V gene TRBV7-2 combines with J gene TRBJ2-1; 7 bases are shared with TRBD2. This CDR3 spans 18 amino acids. Losses at the gene ends were 5 bases for V and 2 bases for J; bases not matched to a gene: 15. Germline V gene data show CDR1 as SGHTA and CDR2 as FQGNSA.

There are a few counts of this clone. The genes are TRBV5-5 and TRBJ1-5; no firm D call. CDR3 length: 12 residues. The germline CDR1 and CDR2 sequences are SGHKS and YYEKEE (reference sequence). Trimming took 0 bases from V and 7 from J, leaving 5 bases between them. The CDR3 region is CASSLVGQPQHF. CDR3 DNA: TGTGCCAGCAGCTTGGTGGGCCAGCCCCAGCATTTT.

CDR3 DNA: TGTGCCAGCAGTTTCCTAGCGGGAGGTTACAATGAGCAGTTCTTC. It encodes CASSFLAGGYNEQFF. The gene calls are TRBV28 and TRBJ2-1, with 11 bases matching TRBD2. V trimming: 3 bases; J trimming: 4 bases; junction bases outside the gene matches: 2. Germline CDR1 MDHEN, CDR2 SYDVKM. The length of the CDR3 is 15 residues. Filled out from reference TRBV28 and TRBJ2-1, the complete variable domain reads DVKVTQSSRYLVKRTGEKVFLECVQDMDHENMFWYRQDPGLGLRLIYFSYDVKMKEKGDIPEGYSVSREKKERFSLILESASTNQTSMYLCASSFLAGGYNEQFFGPGTRLTVL.

The CDR3 nucleotides are TGTGCCAGCAGCCCAATTGGGACAGGAGCTGGAAACACCATATATTTT. Its protein product is CASSPIGTGAGNTIYF. This chain links TRBV16 with TRBJ1-3, with 8 nucleotides matching TRBD1. Germline V gene sequence: CDR1 KGHSY, CDR2 FQNENV. The J segment lost 2 bases and the V segment lost 4 bases, leaving 7 bases of the junction unmatched. The CDR3 has 16 residues.

The V gene is TRBV6-2 or TRBV6-3, the J gene TRBJ2-1; 7 positions match TRBD1. V trimming: 2 bases; J trimming: 5 bases; junction bases outside the gene matches: 18. In germline, CDR1 is MNHEY, CDR2 SVGEGT. The CDR3 has 19 amino acids. Written as DNA, the CDR3 is TGTGCCAGCAGTTACGACCCAACAGGGGCGCGTTTTGTTAACAATGAGCAGTTCTTC. This encodes CASSYDPTGARFVNNEQFF.

This clone appeared once. CDR3 DNA sequence: TGCGCCAGCAGTCAGGGGTTTACTAATGAAAAACTGTTTTTT. Amino acids: CASSQGFTNEKLFF. The chain uses TRBV5-1 and TRBJ1-4; weak D call: TRBD1 (6 bases). Germline CDR1 and CDR2: SGHRS and YFSETQ. With 5 bases removed from V and 2 bases from J, the gap between germline ends came to 10 bases. The CDR3 is made up of 14 amino acids. Based on the CDR3 plus reference TRBV5-1 and TRBJ1-4, the full variable domain is KAGVTQTPRYLIKTRGQQVTLSCSPISGHRSVSWYQQTPGQGLQFLFEYFSETQRNKGNFPGRFSGRQFSNSRSEMNVSTLELGDSALYLCASSQGFTNEKLFFGSGTQLSVL.

The V call is TRBV27, the J call TRBJ2-2; a weak D match, TRBD2 (5 bases). The CDR3 totals 13 residues. V lost 3 bases and J lost 7, with 9 bases in between. In germline, CDR1 is MNHEY, CDR2 SMNVEV (reference sequence). The CDR3 DNA is TGTGCCAGCAGTTTCATCCGGGGCGGGGAGCTGTTTTTT. It is translated as CASSFIRGGELFF.

This clone was counted a few times. The rearrangement links TRBV3-1 (or the pseudogene TRBV3-2) to TRBJ1-1; D remains unclear. The V end lost 0 bases, the J end lost 4 bases, and 12 bases lay between the germline ends. CDR3 length equals 15 residues. CDR1 and CDR2 (germline): LGHDT, YNNKEL (reference sequence). The CDR3, as DNA: TGTGCCAGCAGCCAAGATGCAGCGCGGAGCACTGAAGCTTTCTTT. Translating gives CASSQDAARSTEAFF.

The chain is built from TRBV5-1 and TRBJ2-1; the match to TRBD1 covers 7 bases. V was clipped by 0 bases and J by 2 bases; unmatched bases: 8. The CDR3 totals 17 residues. From germline, CDR1 is SGHRS and CDR2 YFSETQ. The CDR3 is CASSLAEAGGAYNEQFF. CDR3 DNA sequence: TGCGCCAGCAGCTTGGCCGAGGCAGGGGGTGCCTACAATGAGCAGTTCTTC.

The chain combines TRBV28 with TRBJ1-2; the D gene is possibly TRBD1 (6 bases). The CDR3 extends over 14 amino acids. Germline CDR1 reads MDHEN; CDR2 reads SYDVKM. Trimming cost V 3 bases and J 4 bases, with 12 bases left between them. Here the CDR3 reads CASSFLTGSYGYTF. CDR3 DNA sequence: TGTGCCAGCAGTTTTCTCACAGGGAGCTATGGCTACACCTTC.

The chain is built from TRBV5-5 and TRBJ2-2; 9 bases map to TRBD2. J lost 3 bases, V lost 3 bases, and 9 bases had no gene match. Germline V lookup: CDR1 SGHKS, CDR2 YYEKEE (reference sequence). The CDR3 contains 17 residues. CDR3 protein: CASSSDRTSADTGELFF. In DNA form, the CDR3 reads TGTGCCAGCAGCTCAGATAGGACTAGCGCGGACACCGGGGAGCTGTTTTTT.

The chain carries TRBV18 and TRBJ1-1; D gene ambiguous. V dropped 0 bases and J dropped 5 bases, with 7 bases sitting between them. CDR1 and CDR2 from the germline V gene are KGHSH and LQKENI. There are 13 residues in the CDR3. The CDR3 coding sequence is TGTGCCAGCTCACCACCGATCAGGACTGAAGCTTTCTTT. Translating gives CASSPPIRTEAFF.

The chain joins TRBV11-1 to TRBJ1-3; D is perhaps TRBD1 (5 bases). The CDR3 length is 15 residues. V dropped 4 bases and J dropped 4 bases, with 14 bases sitting between them. Per germline, CDR1 SGHAT and CDR2 FQDESV (reference sequence). The CDR3 coding sequence is TGTGCCAGCAGCTCCTTAGGGGTTGAAGGAAACACCATATATTTT. It codes for CASSSLGVEGNTIYF.

This sequence joins TRBV4-3 and TRBJ2-1; 14 bases match TRBD2. Looked up from germline, CDR1 is LGHNA and CDR2 is YSLEER. Trimming removed 0 bases from V and 1 base from J; junction bases left unmatched: 8. This CDR3 has 20 residues. The CDR3 DNA reads as TGCGCCAGCAGCCAAGAGATAGGTGGGACTAGCGGGAGTTCCTACAATGAGCAGTTCTTC. Protein: CASSQEIGGTSGSSYNEQFF.

V is TRBV5-4 and J is TRBJ1-1; D gene ambiguous. V was cut by 4 bases and J by 3 bases, with 7 bases left in between. The CDR3 totals 12 residues. Germline V gene data show CDR1 as SGHNT and CDR2 as YYREEE (reference sequence). The CDR3 DNA reads TGTGCCAGCAGCCGGACTCACACTGAAGCTTTCTTT. Protein: CASSRTHTEAFF.

The rearrangement links TRBV10-1 to TRBJ1-1, with D tentatively TRBD1 (5 bases). The CDR3 contains 13 residues. Trimming removed 5 bases from V and 3 bases from J, with 10 bases in between. CDR1 is WNHNN, CDR2 SYGVQD, per germline (reference sequence). CDR3 nucleotides: TGCGCCAGCAGTTTCCAACAGGACACTGAAGCTTTCTTT. This gives the protein CASSFQQDTEAFF.

The chain joins TRBV6-2 or TRBV6-3 to TRBJ2-2; 8 bases are a match to TRBD1. This CDR3 is built from 16 residues. Germline V gene lookup returns CDR1 MNHEY and CDR2 SVGEGT. Germline trimming cut 4 bases from V and 2 bases from J; bases unmatched to any gene: 6. CDR3 in amino acids: CASSSYRGVNTGELFF. CDR3 in DNA: TGTGCCAGCAGTTCATACAGGGGGGTAAACACCGGGGAGCTGTTTTTT.

V usage is TRBV6-5 and J usage is TRBJ2-5; D unresolved. Germline V gene data show CDR1 as MNHEY and CDR2 as SVGAGI. V was clipped by 2 bases and J by 5 bases, with 9 bases between them. The CDR3 length is 13 residues. Here the CDR3 DNA reads TGTGCCAGCAGTTACCCGACCGGGGAGACCCAGTACTTC. Amino acids: CASSYPTGETQYF.

This chain joins TRBV29-1 and TRBJ2-1, with 7 bases matching TRBD1. The CDR3 sequence is 12 residues long. With 6 bases clipped from V and 6 bases from J, the junction kept 5 bases outside the gene matches. Germline CDR1 reads SQVTM; CDR2 reads ANQGSEA. CDR3 nucleotides: TGCAGCGTAAGGCGACAGGGCAATGAGCAGTTCTTC. It specifies CSVRRQGNEQFF.

This chain uses TRBV6-2 or TRBV6-3 with TRBJ2-7; 13 positions agree with TRBD2. With 6 bases clipped from V and 2 bases from J, the junction kept 13 bases outside the gene matches. Per germline, CDR1 MNHEY and CDR2 SVGEGT. The length of the CDR3 is 18 residues. Written as DNA, the CDR3 is TGTGCCAGCAGCCACCCATGGGGGACTAGCGGGACTGCCTACGAGCAGTACTTC. Its protein product is CASSHPWGTSGTAYEQYF.

Here the CDR3 DNA reads TGTGCCAGCAGTTATTGGGACAGGGGGTCCTATGGCTACACCTTC. It translates to CASSYWDRGSYGYTF. The V call is TRBV6-2 or TRBV6-3, the J call TRBJ1-2; 11 nucleotides align to TRBD1. CDR1 is MNHEY, CDR2 SVGEGT, per germline. The CDR3 contains 15 residues. The V gene end was trimmed by 3 bases and the J gene end by 4 bases; junction bases not matched to a gene: 4.